The 7 T cell receptor beta chains presented below share a single source sample, sequenced in a study of low-dose radiotherapy and immunotherapy resistance in tumors (dated by TCRdb to between 2021 and 2024). Read against the paper, the sample's time point label means: after trial treatment. The sample's treatment or condition label is to be understood as: LDRT plus nivolumab, ipilimumab, low-dose cyclophosphamide and aspirin (RACIN trial). TCRdb records Illumina HiSeq 2500 as the sequencer. TCRs were amplified with Phusion for roughly 20 PCR cycles, with a constant-region primer paired with the adapter attached to the V primers. The public reads were quality trimmed at Q25 with fastp and then assembled into clones with MiXCR by TCRdb, keeping productive beta chains. Merged by CDR3 protein, the rows form single entries marked with the most common genes and DNA. Within this sample are under 60,000 distinct CDR3 sequences, with around 34% of them counted one time only. The ten largest clones represent approximately 8% of the sample.

The sequenced sample was PBMCs, obtained after low-dose radiotherapy plus immunotherapy. These receptor sequences come from a male donor with rectosigmoid adenocarcinoma.

This clonotype was picked up many times. The J gene is TRBJ2-3, the V gene TRBV29-1; 9 bases are shared with TRBD2. Germline V CDR1 and CDR2: SQVTM, ANQGSEA. This CDR3 is 15 amino acids long. The ends lost 7 bases at V and 5 bases at J; junction bases unmatched: 13. As DNA, the CDR3 is TGCAGCGCCCCCGGGACTAGCTCGCCCCTAGATACGCAGTATTTT. Its protein product is CSAPGTSSPLDTQYF.

V and J are TRBV10-3 and TRBJ2-1; a possible D gene is TRBD2 (6 bases). V lost 6 bases, J lost 3 bases, and 12 bases lay in between. The germline V gene has CDR1 ENHRY and CDR2 SYGVKD. The CDR3 runs 14 residues. The CDR3 DNA reads TGTGCCATCAGATACTCTAGCGTCTACAATGAGCAGTTCTTC. Translation gives CAIRYSSVYNEQFF.

This clonotype was recorded many times. The chain couples TRBV10-1 to TRBJ1-2; perhaps TRBD1 as D (6 bases). This CDR3 has 11 residues. Per germline, CDR1 WNHNN and CDR2 SYGVQD (reference sequence). V dropped 9 bases and J dropped 4 bases, with 9 bases sitting between them. DNA of the CDR3: TGCGCCAGGGACAGCTCCTATGGCTACACCTTC. Translation: CARDSSYGYTF.

This clonotype was seen repeatedly, ten times or more. The chain recombines TRBV19 with TRBJ2-1; TRBD2 agrees at 12 bases. The CDR3 is made up of 19 amino acids. CDR1 and CDR2 from the germline V gene are LNHDA and SQIVND (reference sequence). After removal of 6 bases from V and 0 bases from J, the junction contained 12 bases not matched to a gene. The CDR3 DNA reads as TGTGCCAGTAGGAATCTTCCGGGACTAGCGGGCTCCTCCTACAATGAGCAGTTCTTC. As protein: CASRNLPGLAGSSYNEQFF.

The chain recombines TRBV5-6 with TRBJ2-3, with D unclear. Germline V gene lookup returns CDR1 SGHDT and CDR2 YYEEEE. The V and J ends lost 7 bases and 3 bases respectively, with 6 bases between them. The CDR3 has 11 amino acids. CDR3: CASGVTDTQYF. Here the CDR3 DNA reads TGTGCCAGCGGCGTAACAGATACGCAGTATTTT.

The chain combines TRBV27 with TRBJ2-5; D is unresolved. The CDR3 covers 13 residues. CDR1 and CDR2 (germline): MNHEY, SMNVEV (reference sequence). V lost 1 base and J 1 base, leaving 4 bases between the germline ends. This CDR3 reads CASSLLGQETQYF. DNA of the CDR3: TGTGCCAGCAGTTTATTGGGCCAAGAGACCCAGTACTTC.

V gene TRBV6-2 or TRBV6-3 combines with J gene TRBJ2-2; D is unresolved. Germline loops: CDR1 MNHEY, CDR2 SVGEGT. V shed 0 bases and J shed 4 bases, with 6 bases lying between them. The CDR3 runs to 14 residues. The CDR3 is CASSYSASTGELFF. CDR3 in DNA: TGTGCCAGCAGTTACTCGGCTAGCACCGGGGAGCTGTTTTTT.